Here is one T cell receptor (beta chain) with its context. This specimen comes from a study of T cell changes during pregnancy in multiple sclerosis. There are 14 residues in the CDR3. J gave up 8 bases and V 4 bases, and 6 bases lay outside the gene matches. Germline V CDR1 and CDR2: SGDLS, YYNGEE. Measured with immunoSEQ multiplex PCR; TCRdb has only the in-frame clones, and not every one. The sample records just under 70,000 clones, roughly 89% being singletons. This chain connects TRBV9 to TRBJ1-4; 9 nucleotides match TRBD1. The starting material was peripheral blood, obtained in the second trimester of pregnancy. The TCR comes from a female donor with multiple sclerosis, enrolled in a pregnancy study. CDR3 DNA: TGTGCCAGCAGCCCACAGGGGGCCAACGAAAAACTGTTTTTT. Its protein product is CASSPQGANEKLFF.